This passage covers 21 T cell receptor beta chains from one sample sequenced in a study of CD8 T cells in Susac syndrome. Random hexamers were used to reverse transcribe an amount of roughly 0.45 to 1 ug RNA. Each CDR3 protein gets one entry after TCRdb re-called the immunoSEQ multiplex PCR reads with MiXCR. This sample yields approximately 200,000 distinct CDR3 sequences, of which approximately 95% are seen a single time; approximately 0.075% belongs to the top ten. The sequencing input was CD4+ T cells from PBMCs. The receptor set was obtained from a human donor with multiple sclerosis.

The CDR3 protein is CASRVGEQFF. As DNA, the CDR3 is TGTGCCAGCAGGGTAGGGGAGCAGTTCTTC. V gene TRBV2 combines with J gene TRBJ2-1, with D unresolved. There are 10 residues in the CDR3. Trimming took off 6 bases at V and 10 bases at J, with 7 bases between the two ends. Germline V gene sequence: CDR1 SNHLY, CDR2 FYNNEI.

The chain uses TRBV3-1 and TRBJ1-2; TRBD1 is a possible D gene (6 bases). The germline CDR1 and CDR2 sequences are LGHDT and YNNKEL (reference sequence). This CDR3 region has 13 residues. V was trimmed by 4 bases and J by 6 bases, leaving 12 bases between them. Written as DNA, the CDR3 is TGTGCCAGCAGCCTAAACAGGGTGGATGGCTACACCTTC. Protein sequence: CASSLNRVDGYTF. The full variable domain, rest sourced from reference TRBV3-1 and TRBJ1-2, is DTAVSQTPKYLVTQMGNDKSIKCEQNLGHDTMYWYKQDSKKFLKIMFSYNNKELIINETVPNRFSPKSPDKAHLNLHINSLELGDSAVYFCASSLNRVDGYTFGSGTRLTVV.

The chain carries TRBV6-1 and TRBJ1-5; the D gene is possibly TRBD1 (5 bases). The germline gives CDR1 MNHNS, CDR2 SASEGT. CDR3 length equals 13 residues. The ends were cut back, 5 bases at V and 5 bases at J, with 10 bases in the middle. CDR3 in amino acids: CASSWGKDQPQHF. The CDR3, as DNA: TGTGCCAGCAGTTGGGGGAAAGATCAGCCCCAGCATTTT.

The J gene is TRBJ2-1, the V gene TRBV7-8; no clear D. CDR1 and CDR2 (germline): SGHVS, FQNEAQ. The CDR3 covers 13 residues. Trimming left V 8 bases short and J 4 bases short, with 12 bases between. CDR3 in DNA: TGTGCCAGCTCCAAGACGGCTTACAATGAGCAGTTCTTC. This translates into CASSKTAYNEQFF.

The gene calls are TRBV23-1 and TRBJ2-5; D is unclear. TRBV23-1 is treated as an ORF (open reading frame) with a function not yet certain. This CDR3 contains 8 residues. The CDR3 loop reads CFVETQYF. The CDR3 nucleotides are TGCTTTGTGGAGACCCAGTACTTC.

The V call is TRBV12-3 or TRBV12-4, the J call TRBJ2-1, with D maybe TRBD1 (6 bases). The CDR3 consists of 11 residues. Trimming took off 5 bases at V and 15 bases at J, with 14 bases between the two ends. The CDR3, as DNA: TGTGCCAGCAGTACAGGGTTTTTGCGGTTCTTC. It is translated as CASSTGFLRFF.

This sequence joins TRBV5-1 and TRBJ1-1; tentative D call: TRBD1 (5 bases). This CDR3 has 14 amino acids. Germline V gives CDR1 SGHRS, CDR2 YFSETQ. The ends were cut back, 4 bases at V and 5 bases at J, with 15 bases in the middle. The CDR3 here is CASSNDQGGTEAFF. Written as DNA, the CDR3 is TGCGCCAGCAGCAATGATCAGGGAGGAACTGAAGCTTTCTTT.

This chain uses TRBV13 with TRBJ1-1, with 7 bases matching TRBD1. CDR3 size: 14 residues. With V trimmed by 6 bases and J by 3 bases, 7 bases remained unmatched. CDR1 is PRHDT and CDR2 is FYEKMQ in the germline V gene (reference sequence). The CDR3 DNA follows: TGTGCCAGCAGAACAGGGGCGCACCACACTGAAGCTTTCTTT. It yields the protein CASRTGAHHTEAFF.

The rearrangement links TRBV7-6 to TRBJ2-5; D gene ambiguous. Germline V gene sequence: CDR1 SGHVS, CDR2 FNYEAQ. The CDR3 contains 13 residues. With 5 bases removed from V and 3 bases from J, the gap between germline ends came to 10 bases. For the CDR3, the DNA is TGTGCCAGCAGCCCTTACTCAAAAGAGACCCAGTACTTC. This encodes CASSPYSKETQYF.

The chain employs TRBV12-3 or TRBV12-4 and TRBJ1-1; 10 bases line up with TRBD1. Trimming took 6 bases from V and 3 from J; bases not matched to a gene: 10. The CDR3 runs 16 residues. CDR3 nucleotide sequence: TGTGCCAGCAGCCCCGGGACAGGGGCGTGGTACACTGAAGCTTTCTTT. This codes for CASSPGTGAWYTEAFF.

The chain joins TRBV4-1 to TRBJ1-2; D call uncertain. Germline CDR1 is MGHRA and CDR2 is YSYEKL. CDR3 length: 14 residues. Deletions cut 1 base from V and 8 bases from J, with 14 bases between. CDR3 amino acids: CASSQARAPRGYTF. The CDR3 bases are TGCGCCAGCAGCCAAGCTAGGGCCCCCCGGGGCTACACCTTC.

CDR3 coding DNA: TGTGCCAGCAGCTTAGAGCCGGGTGTAGAGACCCAGTACTTC. Its translation: CASSLEPGVETQYF. The V call is TRBV11-2, the J call TRBJ2-5; D is unclear. Germline V gene sequence: CDR1 SGHAT, CDR2 FQNNGV. This CDR3 has 14 amino acids. With 0 bases removed from V and 4 bases from J, the gap between germline ends came to 9 bases.

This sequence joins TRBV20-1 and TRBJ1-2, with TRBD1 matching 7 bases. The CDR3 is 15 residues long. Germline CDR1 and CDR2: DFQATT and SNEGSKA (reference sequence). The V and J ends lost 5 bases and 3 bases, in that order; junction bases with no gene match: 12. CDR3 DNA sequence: TGCAGTGCTCGCTTGCCCGTGCAGGGGGACTATGGCTACACCTTC. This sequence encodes CSARLPVQGDYGYTF.

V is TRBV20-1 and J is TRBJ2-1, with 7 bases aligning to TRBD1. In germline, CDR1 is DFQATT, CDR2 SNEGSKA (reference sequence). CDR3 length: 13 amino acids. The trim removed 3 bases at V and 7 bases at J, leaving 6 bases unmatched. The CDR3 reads CSASPLRGNEQFF. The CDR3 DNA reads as TGCAGTGCTAGCCCCCTCAGGGGGAATGAGCAGTTCTTC.

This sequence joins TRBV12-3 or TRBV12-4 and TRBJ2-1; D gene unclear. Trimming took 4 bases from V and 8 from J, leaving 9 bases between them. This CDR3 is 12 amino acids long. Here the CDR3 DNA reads TGTGCCAGCAGTTACATCGGTGATGAGCAGTTCTTC. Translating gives CASSYIGDEQFF.

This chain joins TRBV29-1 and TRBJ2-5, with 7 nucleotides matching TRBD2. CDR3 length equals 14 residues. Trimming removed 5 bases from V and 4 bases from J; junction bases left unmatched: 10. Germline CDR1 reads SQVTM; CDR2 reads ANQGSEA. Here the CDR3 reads CSVLPGGPPETQYF. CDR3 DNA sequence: TGCAGCGTTCTGCCGGGGGGACCCCCAGAGACCCAGTACTTC.

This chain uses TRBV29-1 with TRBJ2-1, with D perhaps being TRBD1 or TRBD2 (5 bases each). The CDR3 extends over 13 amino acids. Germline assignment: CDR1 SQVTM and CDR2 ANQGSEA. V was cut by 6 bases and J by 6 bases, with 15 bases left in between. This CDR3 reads CSVKGTRINEQFF. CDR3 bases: TGCAGCGTAAAAGGGACGAGGATCAATGAGCAGTTCTTC.

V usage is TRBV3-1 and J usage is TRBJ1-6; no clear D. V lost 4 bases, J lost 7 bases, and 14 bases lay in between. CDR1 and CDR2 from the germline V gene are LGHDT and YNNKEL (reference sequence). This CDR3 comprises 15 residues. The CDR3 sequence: CASSRGPEANSPLHF. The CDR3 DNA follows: TGTGCCAGCAGCCGAGGACCGGAGGCCAATTCACCCCTCCACTTT.

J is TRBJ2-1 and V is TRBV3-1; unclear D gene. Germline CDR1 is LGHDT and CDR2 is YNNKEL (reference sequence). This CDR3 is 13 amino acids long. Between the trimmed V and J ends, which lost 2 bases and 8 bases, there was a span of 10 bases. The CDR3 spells CASSQRTDHEQFF. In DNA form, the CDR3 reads TGTGCCAGCAGCCAAAGGACCGATCATGAGCAGTTCTTC.

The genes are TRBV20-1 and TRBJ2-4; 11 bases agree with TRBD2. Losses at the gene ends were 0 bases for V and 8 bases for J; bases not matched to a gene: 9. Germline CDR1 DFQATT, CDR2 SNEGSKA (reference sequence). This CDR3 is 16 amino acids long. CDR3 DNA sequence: TGCAGTGCTAGAGACCCCATAGCGGGGGGGTTGGACATTCAGTACTTC. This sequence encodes CSARDPIAGGLDIQYF.

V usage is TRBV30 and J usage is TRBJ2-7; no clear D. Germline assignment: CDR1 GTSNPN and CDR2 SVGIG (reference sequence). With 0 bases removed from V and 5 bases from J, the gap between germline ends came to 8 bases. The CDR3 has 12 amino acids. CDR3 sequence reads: CAWSVRRDEQYF. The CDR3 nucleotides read TGTGCCTGGAGTGTACGTCGGGACGAGCAGTACTTC. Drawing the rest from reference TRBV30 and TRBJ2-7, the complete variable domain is SQTIHQWPATLVQPVGSPLSLECTVEGTSNPNLYWYRQAAGRGLQLLFYSVGIGQISSEVPQNLSASRPQDRQFILSSKKLLLSDSGFYLCAWSVRRDEQYFGPGTRLTVT.